The present TCR beta chain was sequenced within a study of CD8+ T cells in alopecia areata. Study as a whole: The percentage of affected scalp area served as the score of severity for treated patients.

Sequencing templates came from extracted RNA that was reverse transcribed into cDNA. Measured with immunoSEQ multiplex PCR; TCRdb has only the in-frame clones, and not every one. The sample has some 190,000 clones, around three fifths seen once. Findings of the study overall: Just one nonresponder means the tie between baseline CD8+ expansion and response stays uncertain. The study found that many expanded lesional clones persisted in scalp and blood during tofacitinib.

Treatment indicated: oral pan-JAK inhibitor, 5-10 mg twice daily. Trimming shortened V by 7 bases and J by 0 bases, and 9 bases separated the two germline ends. This CDR3 has 12 amino acids. Germline-derived CDR1 and CDR2 are GTSNPN and SVGIG (reference sequence). Comments on this clone: No antigen is known for it.

Sequencing used CD4+ T cells sorted from blood, obtained around week 47, from a patient treated with tofacitinib. This TCR was sampled from a human donor with alopecia areata. The chain combines TRBV30 with TRBJ1-1; perhaps TRBD1 as D (6 bases). This CDR3 is CAFRTVNTEAFF. CDR3 in DNA: TGTGCCTTCCGGACAGTGAACACTGAAGCTTTCTTT.